What follows describes a single T cell receptor beta chain. These data belong to a study of blood T cells in healthy people across ages. With a J-beta primer mix and a sample-barcoded 5' primer, a second PCR ran 7 to 11 cycles. TCRdb called the 5' RACE reads again in MiXCR, with one record for every CDR3 protein. This table has more than 500,000 distinct CDR3 sequences, approximately 27% appearing once. CDR3 length: 14 residues. Trimming removed 0 bases at V and 4 bases at J, with 9 bases between. Germline V gives CDR1 LGHNA, CDR2 YSLEER. The sequence was collected from a woman aged 70-85 years in good health. The chain employs TRBV4-3 and TRBJ1-1; D not resolved. Sequenced input: blood. CDR3 DNA: TGCGCCAGCAGCCAAGAAATGGTGGGCACTGAAGCTTTCTTT. The encoded protein is CASSQEMVGTEAFF.